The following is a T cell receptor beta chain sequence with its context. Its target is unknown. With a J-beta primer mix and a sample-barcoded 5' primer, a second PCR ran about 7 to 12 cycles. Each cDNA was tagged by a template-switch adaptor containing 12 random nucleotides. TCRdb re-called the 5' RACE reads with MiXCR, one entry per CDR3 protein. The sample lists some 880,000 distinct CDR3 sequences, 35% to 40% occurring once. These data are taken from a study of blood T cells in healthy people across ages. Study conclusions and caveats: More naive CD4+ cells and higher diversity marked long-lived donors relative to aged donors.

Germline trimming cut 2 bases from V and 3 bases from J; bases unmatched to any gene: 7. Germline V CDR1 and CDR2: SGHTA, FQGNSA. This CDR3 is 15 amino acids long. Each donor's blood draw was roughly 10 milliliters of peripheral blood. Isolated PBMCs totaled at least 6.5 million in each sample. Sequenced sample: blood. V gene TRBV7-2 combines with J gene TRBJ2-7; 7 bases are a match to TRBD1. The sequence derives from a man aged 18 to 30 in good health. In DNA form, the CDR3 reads TGTGCCAGCAGCTTATCCCTGGGACAGAGCTACGAGCAGTACTTC. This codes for CASSLSLGQSYEQYF.